The rows below give T cell receptor beta chains drawn from one sample of a study of CD8 T cells in ankylosing spondylitis. One entry per CDR3 protein, called by TCRdb with MiXCR from the 5' RACE reads. The sample holds hundreds of thousands of distinct CDR3 sequences, roughly 20% seen once. Sequenced: blood, either unsorted or a sorted T cell fraction (not recorded which). These receptors all come from a male donor with ankylosing spondylitis or in good health (not recorded which). Both conserved end residues are part of each CDR3. Each record gives: V gene, J gene, D gene, clone size, CDR3 DNA, CDR3 protein. D genes are given only for firm matches. Clone size is given for some rows only: seen once, a few or many times, or a class if the clone is expanded.

>TRBV6-1|TRBJ2-3|.|few
TGTGCCAGCCCTCCAGACTTTGGGAGCGCAGATACGCAGTATTTT
CASPPDFGSADTQYF
>TRBV12-3/TRBV12-4|TRBJ2-7|TRBD2|few
TGTGCCAGCAGTTTATGGTCTAGCGGGGGGTCCTACGAGCAGTACTTC
CASSLWSSGGSYEQYF
>TRBV7-6|TRBJ2-1|TRBD1|.
TGTGCCAGCAGCTTCAACCTAGGGACAGGGGGCAATGAGCAGTTCTTC
CASSFNLGTGGNEQFF
>TRBV2|TRBJ2-1|TRBD2|few
TGTGCCAGCAGACCTATCGGACTAGTTAACTACAATGAGCAGTTCTTC
CASRPIGLVNYNEQFF
>TRBV5-1|TRBJ2-1|TRBD1|few
TGCGCCAGCAGCCAACCGACAGGGAGCTCCTACAATGAGCAGTTCTTC
CASSQPTGSSYNEQFF
>TRBV6-1|TRBJ2-7|.|.
TGTGCCAGCGCCGAATGGGGGCCCTCCTACGAGCAGTACTTC
CASAEWGPSYEQYF
>TRBV6-5|TRBJ1-2|.|few
TGTGCCAGCATGACCCAGGGGACCGGCTACACCTTC
CASMTQGTGYTF
>TRBV10-3|TRBJ2-5|.|.
TGTGCCATCAGTGAGTTAGGGGCTGAGGAGACCCAGTACTTC
CAISELGAEETQYF
>TRBV5-5|TRBJ2-7|.|.
TGTGCCAGCAGGGGCCCAGGGGACCTCTCCTACGAGCAGTACTTC
CASRGPGDLSYEQYF
>TRBV7-9|TRBJ1-1|.|few
TGTGCCAGCAGCCCCACAAACAGGGATTGGTTTGAAGCTTTCTTT
CASSPTNRDWFEAFF
>TRBV15|TRBJ1-1|.|.
TGTGCCACCAGCTGGCTCGAGAGGGTCACTGAAGCTTTCTTT
CATSWLERVTEAFF
>TRBV7-9|TRBJ1-2|TRBD1|.
TGTGCCAGCAGCTTAGCGGACAGGGGGTCTGGCTACACCTTC
CASSLADRGSGYTF
>TRBV12-3/TRBV12-4|TRBJ2-7|.|many
TGTGCCAGCAGTCCCACTAGCTACGAGCAGTACTTC
CASSPTSYEQYF
>TRBV6-1|TRBJ2-3|TRBD1|few
TGTGCCAGCAGTGAAGCTCCAGGGGGTAGTGGCACAGATACGCAGTATTTT
CASSEAPGGSGTDTQYF